The subject of this entry is one T cell receptor (beta chain). This table comes from immunoSEQ multiplex PCR, and its TCRdb copy is limited to in-frame clones, with some not included. The sample comprises tens of thousands of clones, 80% to 90% of which are singletons, and over 5% rests with the top ten. Blood sampling was done at baseline, cycle 4 day 1, and cycle 7 day 1. The CDR3 is 15 amino acids. Germline V CDR1 and CDR2: SGDLS, YYNGEE. The junction had 4 bases not matched to a gene; V was cut back by 3 bases and J by 3 bases. This record belongs to a study of OX40 agonist ivuxolimab in advanced cancers. Across the whole study: At 0.01 to 10 mg/kg, ivuxolimab was administered intravenously to patients every 2 weeks.

The sequence was collected from an adult with an advanced solid tumor such as melanoma, head and neck, liver or kidney cancer. The sequenced sample was CD4+ or CD8+ T cells sorted from blood, obtained in a trial of the OX40 agonist ivuxolimab. The rearrangement links TRBV9 to TRBJ2-1; 9 nucleotides agree with TRBD1. The chain's CDR3 is CASSDRGQVYNEQFF. For the CDR3, the DNA is TGTGCCAGCAGCGACAGGGGGCAGGTCTACAATGAGCAGTTCTTC. The variable domain in full, with the rest retrieved from reference TRBV9 and TRBJ2-1, is DSGVTQTPKHLITATGQRVTLRCSPRSGDLSVYWYQQSLDQGLQFLIQYYNGEERAKGNILERFSAQQFPDLHSELNLSSLELGDSALYFCASSDRGQVYNEQFFGPGTRLTVL.